This is a list of T cell receptor beta chains from one sample in a study of spatial heterogeneity in lung cancer. Using its own MiXCR run on the 5' RACE reads, TCRdb lists one record per CDR3 protein. The repertoire holds around 11,000 distinct CDR3 sequences, with roughly a quarter as singletons. The material sequenced was PBMCs, taken at surgery. The receptor source for this set is a female donor with early-stage non-small cell lung cancer. The CDR3 runs from the conserved cysteine through the conserved F or W. Each record gives: V gene, clone size, J gene, D gene, CDR3 protein, CDR3 DNA. The D gene is left open where the match is weak. The listing skips clone size in some rows; elsewhere it reads once, few, many or a size class.

>TRBV12-3/TRBV12-4|medium-sized|TRBJ2-3|NA
CASSLGLADTQYF
TGTGCCAGCAGTCTGGGACTCGCAGATACGCAGTATTTT
>TRBV11-2|NA|TRBJ2-3|NA
CASSEVLTDTQYF
TGTGCCAGCAGCGAGGTTCTAACAGATACGCAGTATTTT
>TRBV5-1|medium-sized|TRBJ2-4|NA
CASSLAGAKNIQYF
TGCGCCAGCAGCTTGGCGGGAGCCAAAAACATTCAGTACTTC
>TRBV7-8|NA|TRBJ2-3|NA
CASRDRTDTQYF
TGTGCCAGCAGGGACCGAACAGATACGCAGTATTTT
>TRBV25-1|NA|TRBJ1-2|NA
CASSEYQVDGYTF
TGTGCCAGCAGTGAATATCAGGTCGATGGCTACACCTTC
>TRBV28|NA|TRBJ2-3|NA
CASSSGTGRDTQYF
TGTGCCAGCAGCTCCGGGACTGGGCGGGATACGCAGTATTTT
>TRBV29-1|few|TRBJ1-1|NA
CSVLTAEAFF
TGCAGCGTGTTGACAGCCGAAGCTTTCTTT
>TRBV29-1|many|TRBJ1-4|TRBD1
CSVARGANEKLFF
TGCAGCGTGGCCAGGGGGGCTAATGAAAAACTGTTTTTT
>TRBV7-2|few|TRBJ2-1|NA
CASSLGGVRSYNEQFF
TGTGCCAGCAGCTTAGGCGGGGTTCGGTCCTACAATGAGCAGTTCTTC
>TRBV20-1|once|TRBJ2-5|TRBD1
CSQFGTGGSGETQYF
TGCAGTCAGTTCGGGACAGGGGGCTCGGGAGAGACCCAGTACTTC
>TRBV6-1|few|TRBJ2-6|NA
CASSEGGSGANVLTF
TGTGCCAGCAGTGAAGGAGGCTCTGGGGCCAACGTCCTGACTTTC